The present TCR beta chain was sequenced within a study of T cells in Graves' hyperthyroidism and ophthalmopathy. Study details: Peripheral blood collection took place at initial diagnosis, before any treatment.

The CDR3 has 14 residues. The V gene lost 0 bases and the J gene lost 4 bases, with 7 bases spanning the gap. CDR1 is MNHEY and CDR2 is SVGAGI in the germline V gene. Study-level points and caveats: Blood samples included most of the expanded thyroid clonotypes exceeding 0.001.

RNA transcripts served as the template for amplifying TCR beta CDR3 regions. The TCR CDR3 first-round RT-PCR relied on the HTBI primer set. TCRdb ran MiXCR on the multiplex PCR reads and lists one entry per CDR3 protein. The sample has some 350,000 distinct CDR3 sequences; 15% to 20% are singletons. This clonotype was seen ten or more times. The antigen remains undetermined. The chain combines TRBV6-5 with TRBJ1-5; D uncertain. The sample comprised blood. The clonotype comes from a woman younger than 35 with Graves' hyperthyroidism. The CDR3 protein is CASSYSKRNQPQHF. In DNA form, the CDR3 reads TGTGCCAGCAGTTACTCCAAAAGGAATCAGCCCCAGCATTTT.